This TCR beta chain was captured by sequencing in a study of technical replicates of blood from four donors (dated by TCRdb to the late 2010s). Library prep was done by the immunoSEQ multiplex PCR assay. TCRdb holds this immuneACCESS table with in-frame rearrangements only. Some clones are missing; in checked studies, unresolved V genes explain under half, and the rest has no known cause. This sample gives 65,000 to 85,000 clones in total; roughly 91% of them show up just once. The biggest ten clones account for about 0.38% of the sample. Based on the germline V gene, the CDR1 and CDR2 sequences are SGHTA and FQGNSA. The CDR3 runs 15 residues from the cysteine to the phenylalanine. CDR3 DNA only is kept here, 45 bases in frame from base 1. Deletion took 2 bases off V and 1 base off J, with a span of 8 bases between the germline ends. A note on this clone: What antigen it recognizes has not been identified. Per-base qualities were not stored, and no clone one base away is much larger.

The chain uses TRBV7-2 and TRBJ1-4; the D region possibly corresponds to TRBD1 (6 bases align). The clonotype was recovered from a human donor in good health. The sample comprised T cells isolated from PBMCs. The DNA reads TGTGCCAGCAGCTTAACACAGGGAACTAATGAAAAACTGTTTTTT. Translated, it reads CASSLTQGTNEKLFF.